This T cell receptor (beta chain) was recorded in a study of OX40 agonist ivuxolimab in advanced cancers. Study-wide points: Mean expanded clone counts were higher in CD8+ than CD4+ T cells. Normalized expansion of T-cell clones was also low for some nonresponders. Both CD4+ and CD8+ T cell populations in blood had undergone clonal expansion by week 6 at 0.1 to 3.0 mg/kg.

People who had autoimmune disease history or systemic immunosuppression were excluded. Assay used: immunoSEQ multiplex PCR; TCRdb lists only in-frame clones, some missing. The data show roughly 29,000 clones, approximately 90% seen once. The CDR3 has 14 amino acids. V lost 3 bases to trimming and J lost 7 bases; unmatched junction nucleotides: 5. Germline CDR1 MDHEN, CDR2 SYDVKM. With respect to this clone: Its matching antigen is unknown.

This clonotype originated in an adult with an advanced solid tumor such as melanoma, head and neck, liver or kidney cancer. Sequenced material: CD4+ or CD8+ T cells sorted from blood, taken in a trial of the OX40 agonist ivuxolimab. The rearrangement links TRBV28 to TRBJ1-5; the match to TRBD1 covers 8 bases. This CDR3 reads CASSFGQGGQPQHF. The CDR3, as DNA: TGTGCCAGCAGTTTCGGACAGGGAGGCCAGCCCCAGCATTTT.